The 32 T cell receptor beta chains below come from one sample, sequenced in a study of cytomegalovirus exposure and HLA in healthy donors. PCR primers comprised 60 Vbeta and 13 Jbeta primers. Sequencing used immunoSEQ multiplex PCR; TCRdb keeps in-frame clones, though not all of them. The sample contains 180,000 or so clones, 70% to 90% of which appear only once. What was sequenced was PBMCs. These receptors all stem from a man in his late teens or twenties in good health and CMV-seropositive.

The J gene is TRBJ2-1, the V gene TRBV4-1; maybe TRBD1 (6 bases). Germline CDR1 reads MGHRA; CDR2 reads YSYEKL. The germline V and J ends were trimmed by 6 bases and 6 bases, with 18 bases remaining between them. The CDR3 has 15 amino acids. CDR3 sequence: CASRGVGQALNEQFF. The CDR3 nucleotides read TGCGCCAGCAGGGGAGTGGGACAAGCCCTCAATGAGCAGTTCTTC.

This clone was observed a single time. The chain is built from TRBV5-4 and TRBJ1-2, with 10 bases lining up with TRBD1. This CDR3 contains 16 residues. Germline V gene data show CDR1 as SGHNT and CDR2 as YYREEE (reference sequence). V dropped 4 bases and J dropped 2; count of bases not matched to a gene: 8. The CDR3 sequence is CASSSRDRGLNYGYTF. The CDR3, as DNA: TGTGCCAGCAGCAGTAGGGACAGGGGATTAAACTATGGCTACACCTTC.

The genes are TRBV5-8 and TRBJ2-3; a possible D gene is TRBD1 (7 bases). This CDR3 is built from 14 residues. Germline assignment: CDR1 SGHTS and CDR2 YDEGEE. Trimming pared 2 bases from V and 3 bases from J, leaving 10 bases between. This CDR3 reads CASSLQGTTDTQYF. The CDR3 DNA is TGTGCCAGCAGCTTACAGGGGACTACAGATACGCAGTATTTT.

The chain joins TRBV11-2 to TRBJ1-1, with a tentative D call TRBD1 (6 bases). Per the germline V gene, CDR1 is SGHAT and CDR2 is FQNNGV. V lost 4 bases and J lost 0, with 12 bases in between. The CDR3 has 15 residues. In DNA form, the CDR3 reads TGTGCCAGCAGCTGGAGGGGGGGGATGAACACTGAAGCTTTCTTT. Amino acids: CASSWRGGMNTEAFF.

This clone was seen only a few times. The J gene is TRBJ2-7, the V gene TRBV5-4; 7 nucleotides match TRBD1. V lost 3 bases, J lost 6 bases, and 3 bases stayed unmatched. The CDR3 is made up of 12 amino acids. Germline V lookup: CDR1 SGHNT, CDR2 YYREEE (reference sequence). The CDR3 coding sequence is TGTGCCAGCAGCTCAGCAGGGGGCGAGCAGTACTTC. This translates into CASSSAGGEQYF.

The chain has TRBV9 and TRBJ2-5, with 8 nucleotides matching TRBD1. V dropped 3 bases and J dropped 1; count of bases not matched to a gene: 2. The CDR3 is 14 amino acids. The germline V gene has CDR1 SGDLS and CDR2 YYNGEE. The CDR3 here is CASSEGQVQETQYF. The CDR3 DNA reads TGTGCCAGCAGCGAGGGACAGGTCCAAGAGACCCAGTACTTC.

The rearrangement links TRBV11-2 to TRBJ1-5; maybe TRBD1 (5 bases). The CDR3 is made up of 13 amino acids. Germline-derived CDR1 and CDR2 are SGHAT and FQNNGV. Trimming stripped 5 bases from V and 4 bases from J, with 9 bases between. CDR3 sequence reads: CASSARGNQPQHF. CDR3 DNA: TGTGCCAGCAGCGCAAGGGGAAATCAGCCCCAGCATTTT.

Here the CDR3 reads CASSQEGAGGFGELFF. CDR3 sequence (DNA): TGTGCCAGCAGCCAAGAGGGAGCGGGGGGCTTCGGGGAGCTGTTTTTT. The chain links TRBV4-2 to TRBJ2-2; TRBD2 matches 9 bases. Germline CDR1 is LGHNA and CDR2 is YNFKEQ. The CDR3 is made up of 16 amino acids. J gave up 7 bases and V 0 bases, and 6 bases lay outside the gene matches.

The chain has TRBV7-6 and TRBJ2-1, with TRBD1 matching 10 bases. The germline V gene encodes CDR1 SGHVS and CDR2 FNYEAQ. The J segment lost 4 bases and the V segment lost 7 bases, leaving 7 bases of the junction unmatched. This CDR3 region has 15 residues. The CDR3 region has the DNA TGTGCCAGCACCCCGGGACAGGGGCGATACAATGAGCAGTTCTTC. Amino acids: CASTPGQGRYNEQFF.

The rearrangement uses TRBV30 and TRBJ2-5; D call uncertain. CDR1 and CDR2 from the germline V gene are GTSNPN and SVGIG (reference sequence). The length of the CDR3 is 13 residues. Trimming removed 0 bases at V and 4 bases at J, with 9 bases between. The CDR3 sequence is CAWSVRDVETQYF. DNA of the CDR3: TGTGCCTGGAGTGTACGCGATGTAGAGACCCAGTACTTC.

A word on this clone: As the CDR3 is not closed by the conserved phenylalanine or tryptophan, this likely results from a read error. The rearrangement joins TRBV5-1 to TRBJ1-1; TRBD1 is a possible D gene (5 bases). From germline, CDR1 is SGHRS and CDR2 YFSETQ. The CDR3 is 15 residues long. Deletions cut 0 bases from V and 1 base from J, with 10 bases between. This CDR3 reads CASSLVTGGNTEAFL. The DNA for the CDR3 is TGCGCCAGCAGCTTGGTAACCGGGGGGAACACTGAAGCTTTCCTT.

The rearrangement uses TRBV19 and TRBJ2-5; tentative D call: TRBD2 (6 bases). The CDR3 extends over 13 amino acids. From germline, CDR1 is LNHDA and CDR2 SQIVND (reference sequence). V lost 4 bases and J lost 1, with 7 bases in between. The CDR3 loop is CASSRGVQETQYF. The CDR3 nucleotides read TGTGCCAGTAGTAGGGGGGTCCAAGAGACCCAGTACTTC.

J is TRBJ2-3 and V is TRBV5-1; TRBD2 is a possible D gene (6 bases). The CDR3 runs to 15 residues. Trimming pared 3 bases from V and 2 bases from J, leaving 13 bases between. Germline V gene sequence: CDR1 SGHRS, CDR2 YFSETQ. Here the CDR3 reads CASSSRDWFTDTQYF. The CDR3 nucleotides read TGCGCCAGCAGCTCCCGGGACTGGTTCACAGATACGCAGTATTTT.

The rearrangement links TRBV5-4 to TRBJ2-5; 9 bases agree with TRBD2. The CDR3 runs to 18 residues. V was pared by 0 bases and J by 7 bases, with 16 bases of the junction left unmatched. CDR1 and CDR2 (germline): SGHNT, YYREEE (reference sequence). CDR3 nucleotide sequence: TGTGCCAGCAGCTTGGATCTAGCGGGGTTCCCGGGTGAAGGGACCCAGTACTTC. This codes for CASSLDLAGFPGEGTQYF.

The CDR3, as DNA: TGTGCCAGCAGCGACAAGTTCCGTGGGAATTCACCCCTCCACTTT. This translates into CASSDKFRGNSPLHF. The chain recombines TRBV28 with TRBJ1-6; D gene uncertain. The V gene lost 6 bases and the J gene lost 7 bases, with 16 bases spanning the gap. The V gene's germline CDR1 is MDHEN and CDR2 SYDVKM. This CDR3 is 15 amino acids long.

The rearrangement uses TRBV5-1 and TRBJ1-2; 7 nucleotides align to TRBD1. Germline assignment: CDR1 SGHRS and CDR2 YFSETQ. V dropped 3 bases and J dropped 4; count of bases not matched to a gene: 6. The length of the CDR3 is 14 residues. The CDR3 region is CASSWDSFAYGYTF. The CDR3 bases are TGCGCCAGCAGCTGGGACAGCTTCGCCTATGGCTACACCTTC.

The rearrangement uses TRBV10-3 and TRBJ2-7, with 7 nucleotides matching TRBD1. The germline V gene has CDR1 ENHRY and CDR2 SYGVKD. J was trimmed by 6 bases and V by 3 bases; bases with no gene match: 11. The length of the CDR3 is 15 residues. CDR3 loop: CAISDTKQGLSEQYF. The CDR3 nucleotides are TGTGCCATCAGTGATACGAAACAGGGGCTTAGCGAGCAGTACTTC.

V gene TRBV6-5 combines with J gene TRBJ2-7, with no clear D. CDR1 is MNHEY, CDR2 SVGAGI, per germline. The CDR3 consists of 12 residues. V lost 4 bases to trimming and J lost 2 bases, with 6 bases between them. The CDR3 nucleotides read TGTGCCAGCAGTTCCGCGACCTACGAGCAGTACTTC. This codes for CASSSATYEQYF.

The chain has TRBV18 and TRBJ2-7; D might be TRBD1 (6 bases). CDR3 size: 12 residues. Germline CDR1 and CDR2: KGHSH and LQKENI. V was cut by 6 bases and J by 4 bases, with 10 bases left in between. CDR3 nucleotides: TGTGCCAGCTCCACAGGGCCATACGAGCAGTACTTC. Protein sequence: CASSTGPYEQYF.

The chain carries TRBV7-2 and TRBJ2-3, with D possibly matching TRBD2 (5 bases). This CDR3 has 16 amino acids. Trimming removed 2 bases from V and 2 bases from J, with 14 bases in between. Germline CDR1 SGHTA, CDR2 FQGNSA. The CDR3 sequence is CASSLSSGIPTDTQYF. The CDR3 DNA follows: TGTGCCAGCAGCTTATCGTCGGGAATCCCCACAGATACGCAGTATTTT.

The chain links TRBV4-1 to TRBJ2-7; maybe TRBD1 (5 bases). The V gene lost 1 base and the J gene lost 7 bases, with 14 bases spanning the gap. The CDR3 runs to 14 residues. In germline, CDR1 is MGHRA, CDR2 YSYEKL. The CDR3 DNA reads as TGCGCCAGCAGCCAAGGGTCGGTCTCAGGGGAGCAGTACTTC. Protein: CASSQGSVSGEQYF.

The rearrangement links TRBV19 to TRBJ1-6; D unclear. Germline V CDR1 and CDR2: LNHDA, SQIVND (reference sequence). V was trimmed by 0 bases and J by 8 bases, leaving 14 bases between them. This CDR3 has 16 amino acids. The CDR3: CASSIDEGRVHSPLHF. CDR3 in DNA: TGTGCCAGTAGTATAGACGAGGGAAGAGTTCATTCACCCCTCCACTTT.

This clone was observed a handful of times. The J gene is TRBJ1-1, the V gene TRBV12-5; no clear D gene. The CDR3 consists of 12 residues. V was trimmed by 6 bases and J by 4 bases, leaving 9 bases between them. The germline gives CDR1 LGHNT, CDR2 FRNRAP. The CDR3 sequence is CASGDGGTEAFF. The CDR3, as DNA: TGTGCTAGTGGCGACGGAGGCACTGAAGCTTTCTTT.

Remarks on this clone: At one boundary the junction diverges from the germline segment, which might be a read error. The CDR3 region has the DNA TGTGCCAGCAGCGGAGGGGACTTC. Translation gives CASSGGDF. This chain uses TRBV7-9 with TRBJ2-4, with a tentative D call TRBD2 (6 bases). Germline V gene data show CDR1 as SEHNR and CDR2 as FQNEAQ (reference sequence). This CDR3 region has 8 residues.

CDR3 sequence (DNA): TGTGCCAGCAGTGATCTAGAGGGCTACGAGCAGTACTTC. This translates into CASSDLEGYEQYF. The chain joins TRBV25-1 to TRBJ2-7; the D gene is possibly TRBD2 (5 bases). The germline V gene encodes CDR1 MGHDK and CDR2 SYGVNS. The germline V and J ends were trimmed by 3 bases and 3 bases, with 9 bases remaining between them. The CDR3 sequence is 13 residues long.

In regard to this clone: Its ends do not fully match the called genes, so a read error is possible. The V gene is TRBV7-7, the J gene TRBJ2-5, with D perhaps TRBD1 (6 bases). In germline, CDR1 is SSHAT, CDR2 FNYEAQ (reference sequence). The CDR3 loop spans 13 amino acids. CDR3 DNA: TGTGCTAGCAGCCAGGACAGCCAAGAGACCCAGTACTTC. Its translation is CASSQDSQETQYF. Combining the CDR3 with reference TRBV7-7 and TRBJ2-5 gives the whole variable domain GAGVSQSPRYKVTKRGQDVTLRCDPISSHATLYWYQQALGQGPEFLTYFNYEAQPDKSGLPSDRFSAERPEGSISTLTIQRTEQRDSAMYRCASSQDSQETQYFGPGTRLLVL.

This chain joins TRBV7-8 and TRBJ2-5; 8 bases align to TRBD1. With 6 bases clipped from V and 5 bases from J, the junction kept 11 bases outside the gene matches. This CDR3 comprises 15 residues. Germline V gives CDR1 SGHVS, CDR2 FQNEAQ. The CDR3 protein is CASSPPPTGAETQYF. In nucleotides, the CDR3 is TGTGCCAGCAGTCCGCCCCCGACAGGGGCGGAGACCCAGTACTTC.

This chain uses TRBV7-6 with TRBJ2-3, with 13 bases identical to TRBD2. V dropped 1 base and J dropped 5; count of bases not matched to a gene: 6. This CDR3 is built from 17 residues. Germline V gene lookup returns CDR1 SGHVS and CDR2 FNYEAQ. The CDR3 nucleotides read TGTGCCAGCAGCTTAGGGAGACTAGCGGGGGGCCGAGATACGCAGTATTTT. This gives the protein CASSLGRLAGGRDTQYF. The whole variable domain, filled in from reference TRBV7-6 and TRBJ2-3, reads GAGVSQSPRYKVTKRGQDVALRCDPISGHVSLYWYRQALGQGPEFLTYFNYEAQQDKSGLPNDRFSAERPEGSISTLTIQRTEQRDSAMYRCASSLGRLAGGRDTQYFGPGTRLTVL.

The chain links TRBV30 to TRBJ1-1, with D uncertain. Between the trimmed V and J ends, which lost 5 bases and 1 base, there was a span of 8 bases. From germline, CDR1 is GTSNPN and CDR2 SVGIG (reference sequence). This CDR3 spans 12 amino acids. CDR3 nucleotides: TGTGCCTGGGCGCGAACGAACACTGAAGCTTTCTTT. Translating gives CAWARTNTEAFF.

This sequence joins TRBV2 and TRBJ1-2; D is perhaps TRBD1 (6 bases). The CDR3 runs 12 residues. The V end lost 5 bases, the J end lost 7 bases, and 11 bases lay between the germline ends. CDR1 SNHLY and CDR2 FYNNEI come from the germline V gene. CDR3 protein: CASSYTRGGYTF. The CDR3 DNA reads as TGTGCCAGCAGTTACACCAGGGGTGGCTACACCTTC.

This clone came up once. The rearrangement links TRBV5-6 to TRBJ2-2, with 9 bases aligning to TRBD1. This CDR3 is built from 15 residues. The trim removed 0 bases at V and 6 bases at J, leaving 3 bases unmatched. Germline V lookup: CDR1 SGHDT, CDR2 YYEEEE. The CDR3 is CASSLGTGVAGELFF. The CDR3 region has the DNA TGTGCCAGCAGCTTGGGGACAGGGGTAGCCGGGGAGCTGTTTTTT.

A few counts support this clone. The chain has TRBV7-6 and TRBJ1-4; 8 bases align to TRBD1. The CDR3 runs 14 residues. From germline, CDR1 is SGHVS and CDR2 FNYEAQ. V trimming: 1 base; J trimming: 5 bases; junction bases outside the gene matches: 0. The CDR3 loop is CASSLGQGNEKLFF. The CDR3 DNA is TGTGCCAGCAGCTTAGGACAGGGGAATGAAAAACTGTTTTTT.